This TCR beta chain was sequenced in a study of human T cells and chemical hapten exposure. Study in general: Mainly, slight library volume differences in the pool made TCR yields vary. Study-level points and caveats: The study found that DPC sensitization did not change TCRs above 1 in 1000 frequency.

About this clonotype itself: The antigen is undetermined.

The CDR3 loop spans 15 amino acids. TCRdb fed the RACE reads into MiXCR, producing one record per CDR3 protein. Of roughly 380,000 distinct CDR3 sequences listed, roughly 4.6% are singletons. The time point denotes: pre-sensitization, week 0. The sample's treatment: therapeutic diphenylcyclopropenone sensitization with weekly scalp DPC. The specimen comprised whole blood, sampled in connection with sensitization to the hapten diphenylcyclopropenone (DPC). The receptor comes from a woman in her forties or fifties with alopecia areata. Some clones in this sample may be carry-over from other donors' samples. This sequence joins TRBV21-1 and TRBJ2-3; the table's D gene call, TRBD1, was not cross checked with the DNA. TRBV21-1 is assigned pseudogene status. The CDR3 is CDSSKARAGTDTQYF. DNA for the CDR3: TGTGACAGCAGCAAAGCGCGGGCAGGGACAGATACGCAGTATTTT.